This T cell receptor (beta chain) was captured by sequencing in a study of blood T cell repertoires in COVID-19. On the study more broadly: Italy, Spain and the United States were the sources of the convalescent and acute COVID-19 samples. The cDNA or gDNA used as material had been derived from T cells, B-cell-depleted T cells, or PBMCs.

Germline V gene sequence: CDR1 MNHNY, CDR2 SVGAGI (reference sequence). The length of the CDR3 is 17 residues. V was trimmed by 5 bases and J by 0 bases, leaving 14 bases between them. Authors' methods: It was from reference gene primer amplification that nucleated cell counts were estimated. Using immunoSEQ multiplex PCR, the repertoire was profiled, and TCRdb retains in-frame clones only, with some absent. V, J and clone size are taken as reported in that table, and D and trimming were inferred from the DNA itself. Found here are about 190,000 clones, roughly nine tenths of them singletons; the top ten hold 2.1%.

The chain carries TRBV6-6 and TRBJ2-6; D unresolved. The source of this sequence is a man in his 70s with active or convalescent COVID-19. Sequencing was performed on peripheral blood. CDR3 region: CASSLLAEASGANVLTF. In DNA, the CDR3 is TGTGCCAGCAGTCTGTTGGCCGAGGCCTCTGGGGCCAACGTCCTGACTTTC.